The 20 T cell receptor beta chains in this list originate from one sample, sequenced in a study of cytomegalovirus exposure and HLA in healthy donors. Only in-frame clones appear in the TCRdb table, and some are missing; sequencing was by immunoSEQ multiplex PCR. The sample contains roughly 220,000 clones, 80% to 85% of which appear only once. The sample taken for sequencing was PBMCs. Every receptor here comes from a woman aged 25-40 years in good health and CMV-seropositive.

V gene TRBV11-3 combines with J gene TRBJ1-4; TRBD1 matches at 7 bases. The V segment lost 5 bases and the J segment 5 bases; nucleotides outside the gene matches: 8. The V gene's germline CDR1 is SGHNT and CDR2 YENEEA. CDR3 size: 15 residues. CDR3 sequence reads: CASSPRDRDNEKLFF. The CDR3 nucleotides are TGTGCCAGCAGCCCCCGAGACAGGGACAATGAAAAACTGTTTTTT.

The chain uses TRBV28 and TRBJ1-2; D is undetermined. V dropped 5 bases and J dropped 0 bases, with 16 bases sitting between them. The CDR3 runs to 16 residues. Germline-derived CDR1 and CDR2 are MDHEN and SYDVKM. The CDR3 loop reads CASSVSSPRANYGYTF. CDR3 DNA: TGTGCCAGCAGTGTAAGCTCTCCCAGAGCTAACTATGGCTACACCTTC.

The V gene is TRBV6-1, the J gene TRBJ1-3; no definite D call. This CDR3 comprises 15 residues. Deletions cut 1 base from V and 4 bases from J, with 11 bases between. Germline V lookup: CDR1 MNHNS, CDR2 SASEGT. The CDR3 DNA reads TGTGCCAGCAGTGAAGGGGCAGGAGCGGGAAACACCATATATTTT. This encodes CASSEGAGAGNTIYF.

The rearrangement uses TRBV30 and TRBJ1-2; unclear D gene. CDR3 size: 12 residues. The V end was cut by 0 bases, the J end by 13 bases, with 15 bases between. Looked up from germline, CDR1 is GTSNPN and CDR2 is SVGIG (reference sequence). The CDR3 DNA follows: TGTGCCTGGAGTGTACTGACGGACCTTACCACCTTC. Amino acid sequence: CAWSVLTDLTTF.

This clone was observed a handful of times. The rearrangement uses TRBV19 and TRBJ2-7; 10 bases align to TRBD1. Germline V gives CDR1 LNHDA, CDR2 SQIVND (reference sequence). The CDR3 length is 15 residues. With V trimmed by 1 base and J by 6 bases, 6 bases remained unmatched. This CDR3 reads CASSIVGTGVSEQYF. The CDR3 DNA follows: TGTGCCAGTAGTATAGTTGGGACAGGGGTCAGCGAGCAGTACTTC. Complete variable domain (other parts from reference TRBV19 and TRBJ2-7): DGGITQSPKYLFRKEGQNVTLSCEQNLNHDAMYWYRQDPGQGLRLIYYSQIVNDFQKGDIAEGYSVSREKKESFPLTVTSAQKNPTAFYLCASSIVGTGVSEQYFGPGTRLTVT.

The genes are TRBV28 and TRBJ1-5; a possible D gene is TRBD1 (5 bases). Trimming took off 4 bases at V and 6 bases at J, with 16 bases between the two ends. The CDR3 is made up of 15 amino acids. The germline gives CDR1 MDHEN, CDR2 SYDVKM. The CDR3 loop reads CASSSFQGPGQPQHF. For the CDR3, the DNA is TGTGCCAGCAGTTCCTTCCAGGGTCCGGGTCAGCCCCAGCATTTT. The variable domain in full, with the rest retrieved from reference TRBV28 and TRBJ1-5, is DVKVTQSSRYLVKRTGEKVFLECVQDMDHENMFWYRQDPGLGLRLIYFSYDVKMKEKGDIPEGYSVSREKKERFSLILESASTNQTSMYLCASSSFQGPGQPQHFGDGTRLSIL.

This clone was seen more than once but under ten times. The genes are TRBV28 and TRBJ1-5; the match to TRBD1 covers 7 bases. J gave up 5 bases and V 8 bases, and 3 bases lay outside the gene matches. The germline CDR1 and CDR2 sequences are MDHEN and SYDVKM. The CDR3 length is 12 residues. CDR3 residues: CASSGGYQPQHF. In DNA, the CDR3 is TGTGCCAGCTCAGGGGGGTATCAGCCCCAGCATTTT.

The CDR3 DNA is TGCGCCAGCAACCCTGACTACAGGGGAACTAACTATGGCTACACCTTC. It is translated as CASNPDYRGTNYGYTF. The J gene is TRBJ1-2, the V gene TRBV4-3; 7 bases fit TRBD1. Germline CDR1 reads LGHNA; CDR2 reads YSLEER. The CDR3 contains 16 residues. V trimming: 7 bases; J trimming: 0 bases; junction bases outside the gene matches: 11.

The chain couples TRBV7-6 to TRBJ2-7, with 8 bases matching TRBD1. Germline values: CDR1 SGHVS, CDR2 FNYEAQ. With 4 bases clipped from V and 2 bases from J, the junction kept 7 bases outside the gene matches. The CDR3 loop spans 15 amino acids. CDR3 coding DNA: TGTGCCAGCAGCTCCGAGACGGGACAGGCCTACGAGCAGTACTTC. This codes for CASSSETGQAYEQYF.

The rearrangement uses TRBV5-1 and TRBJ2-3; D call uncertain. With 0 bases removed from V and 7 bases from J, the gap between germline ends came to 6 bases. Germline V gives CDR1 SGHRS, CDR2 YFSETQ. The CDR3 is 12 amino acids. The CDR3 sequence: CASSLAGYTQYF. The CDR3 DNA is TGCGCCAGCAGCTTGGCCGGGTATACGCAGTATTTT.

The chain has TRBV9 and TRBJ2-2; 8 positions agree with TRBD2. Germline CDR1 is SGDLS and CDR2 is YYNGEE. The CDR3 has 20 amino acids. J was trimmed by 0 bases and V by 3 bases; bases with no gene match: 16. The CDR3 DNA reads as TGTGCCAGCAGCGCCGGACTAGCCGGGGGGATTGGAGCGAACACCGGGGAGCTGTTTTTT. Translated: CASSAGLAGGIGANTGELFF. Combining the CDR3 with reference TRBV9 and TRBJ2-2 gives the whole variable domain DSGVTQTPKHLITATGQRVTLRCSPRSGDLSVYWYQQSLDQGLQFLIQYYNGEERAKGNILERFSAQQFPDLHSELNLSSLELGDSALYFCASSAGLAGGIGANTGELFFGEGSRLTVL.

This chain links TRBV5-1 with TRBJ2-7; a weak D match, TRBD1 (5 bases). Trimming stripped 0 bases from V and 6 bases from J, with 10 bases between. This CDR3 comprises 13 residues. The germline CDR1 and CDR2 sequences are SGHRS and YFSETQ. The CDR3 spells CASSLAIGVEQYF. The CDR3 nucleotides read TGCGCCAGCAGCTTGGCCATAGGGGTCGAGCAGTACTTC.

Regarding this clone: The junction differs from germline at one of its ends, possibly a read error. The chain couples TRBV7-7 to TRBJ2-5, with D tentatively TRBD1 (5 bases). The CDR3 contains 17 residues. CDR1 SSHAT and CDR2 FNYEAQ come from the germline V gene (reference sequence). The CDR3 region has the DNA TGTGCTAGCAGCTTCATCTATCCCCCAGGGTGCGTGGAGACCCAGTACTTC. Residues: CASSFIYPPGCVETQYF.

The chain links TRBV11-2 to TRBJ2-1; unclear D gene. Between the trimmed V and J ends, which lost 1 base and 4 bases, there was a span of 2 bases. Germline V gives CDR1 SGHAT, CDR2 FQNNGV. The CDR3 length is 12 residues. CDR3 sequence (DNA): TGTGCCAGCAGCTTAGCGTACAATGAGCAGTTCTTC. It is translated as CASSLAYNEQFF.

This chain links TRBV27 with TRBJ2-7, with TRBD2 matching 7 bases. The CDR3 is 12 residues long. CDR1 is MNHEY, CDR2 SMNVEV, per germline (reference sequence). Germline trimming cut 6 bases from V and 12 bases from J; bases unmatched to any gene: 11. The CDR3 coding sequence is TGTGCCAGCAGGGGAGGGGCCCCCCGATGGTACTTC. This sequence encodes CASRGGAPRWYF.

This clone occurred once. This sequence joins TRBV27 and TRBJ2-3; D remains unclear. Germline V gene sequence: CDR1 MNHEY, CDR2 SMNVEV (reference sequence). Trimming took off 7 bases at V and 3 bases at J, with 14 bases between the two ends. This CDR3 has 14 amino acids. CDR3 amino acids: CASTKSGRTDTQYF. The CDR3 DNA follows: TGTGCCAGCACTAAATCGGGCAGAACAGATACGCAGTATTTT.

The V gene is TRBV15, the J gene TRBJ1-4; possible D gene TRBD1, 5 bases. Germline values: CDR1 LNHNV, CDR2 YYDKDF (reference sequence). Trimming left V 5 bases short and J 4 bases short, with 8 bases between. This CDR3 has 13 amino acids. Here the CDR3 DNA reads TGTGCCACCAGCCGGACACTTAATGAAAAACTGTTTTTT. Its translation: CATSRTLNEKLFF.

The V gene is TRBV19, the J gene TRBJ2-7, with 8 bases that match TRBD1. Per germline, CDR1 LNHDA and CDR2 SQIVND (reference sequence). V trimming: 6 bases; J trimming: 1 base; junction bases outside the gene matches: 8. The CDR3 has 15 residues. CDR3 sequence reads: CASRSSGGQSYEQYF. CDR3 bases: TGTGCCAGTAGGTCCTCAGGGGGCCAGTCCTACGAGCAGTACTTC.

V gene TRBV27 combines with J gene TRBJ1-4; D gene uncertain. Germline V gives CDR1 MNHEY, CDR2 SMNVEV (reference sequence). The CDR3 totals 15 residues. V was trimmed by 0 bases and J by 8 bases, leaving 13 bases between them. The CDR3 spells CASSLSVTGKEKLFF. The CDR3 bases are TGTGCCAGCAGTTTATCGGTAACCGGGAAAGAAAAACTGTTTTTT.

The chain employs TRBV7-9 and TRBJ1-1, with TRBD1 matching over 7 bases. Germline values: CDR1 SEHNR, CDR2 FQNEAQ (reference sequence). This CDR3 is built from 17 residues. V was clipped by 2 bases and J by 1 base; unmatched bases: 10. The CDR3 region is CASSLPLDRDPNTEAFF. The CDR3 nucleotides are TGTGCCAGCAGCTTACCCCTCGACAGGGATCCGAACACTGAAGCTTTCTTT.